The source of this TCR beta chain is a study of T cell responses to AZD1222 COVID-19 vaccine. Whole-study results and caveats: Donors were mostly white British, more females; clonal diversity possibly underestimated. Recipients of two AZD1222 doses showed rising Spike-specific TCR breadth and depth.

Libraries were prepared by immunoSEQ multiplex PCR; TCRdb keeps only in-frame clonotypes and omits some of them. The data hold roughly 130,000 clones, with 92% observed a single time. Concerning this clone: What it binds is not known.

CDR1 and CDR2 (germline): MGHDK, SYGVNS. The V end lost 4 bases, the J end lost 8 bases, and 12 bases lay between the germline ends. The CDR3 consists of 13 residues. The source material was peripheral blood, sampled on day 0 of AZD1222 vaccination. This receptor was taken from an adult in good health. V usage is TRBV25-1 and J usage is TRBJ2-1; unclear D gene. CDR3 in amino acids: CASSGLGLDEQFF. The DNA for the CDR3 is TGTGCCAGCAGTGGATTAGGGTTGGATGAGCAGTTCTTC.